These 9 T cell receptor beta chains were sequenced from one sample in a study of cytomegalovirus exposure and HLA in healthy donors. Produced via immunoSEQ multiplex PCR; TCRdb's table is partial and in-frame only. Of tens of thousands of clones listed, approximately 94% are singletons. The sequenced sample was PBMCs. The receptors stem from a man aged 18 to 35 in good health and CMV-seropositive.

CDR3 in amino acids: CATSTGPGGSPLHF. CDR3 nucleotide sequence: TGTGCCACCAGCACGGGACCCGGGGGTTCACCCCTCCACTTT. The V gene is TRBV15, the J gene TRBJ1-6; tentatively, D is TRBD1 (5 bases). Trimming took 4 bases from V and 9 from J, leaving 13 bases between them. The germline V gene has CDR1 LNHNV and CDR2 YYDKDF (reference sequence). The CDR3 is made up of 14 amino acids.

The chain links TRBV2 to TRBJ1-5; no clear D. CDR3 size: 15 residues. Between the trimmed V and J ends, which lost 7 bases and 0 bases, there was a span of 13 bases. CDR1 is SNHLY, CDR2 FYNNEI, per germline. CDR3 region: CASNLRRYSNQPQHF. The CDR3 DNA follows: TGTGCCAGCAATCTACGTAGATATAGCAATCAGCCCCAGCATTTT. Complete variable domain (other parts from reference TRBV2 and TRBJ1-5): EPEVTQTPSHQVTQMGQEVILRCVPISNHLYFYWYRQILGQKVEFLVSFYNNEISEKSEIFDDQFSVERPDGSNFTLKIRSTKLEDSAMYFCASNLRRYSNQPQHFGDGTRLSIL.

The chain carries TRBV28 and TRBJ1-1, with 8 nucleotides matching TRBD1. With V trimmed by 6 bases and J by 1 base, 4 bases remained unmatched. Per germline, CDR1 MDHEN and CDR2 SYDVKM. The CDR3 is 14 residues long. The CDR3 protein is CASRLGQENTEAFF. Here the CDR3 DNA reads TGTGCCAGCAGGCTGGGACAGGAGAACACTGAAGCTTTCTTT.

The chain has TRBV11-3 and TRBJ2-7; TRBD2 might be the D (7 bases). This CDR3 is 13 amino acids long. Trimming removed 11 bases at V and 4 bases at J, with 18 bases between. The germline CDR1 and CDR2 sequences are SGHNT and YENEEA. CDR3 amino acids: CAWGRGTFYEQYF. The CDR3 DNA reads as TGTGCCTGGGGGCGGGGGACTTTTTACGAGCAGTACTTC.

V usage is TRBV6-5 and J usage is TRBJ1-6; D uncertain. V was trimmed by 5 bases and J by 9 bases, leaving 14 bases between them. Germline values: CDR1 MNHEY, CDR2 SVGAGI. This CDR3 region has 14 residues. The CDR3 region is CASSGDSGGSPLHF. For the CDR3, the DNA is TGTGCCAGCAGTGGAGATTCCGGAGGTTCACCCCTCCACTTT.

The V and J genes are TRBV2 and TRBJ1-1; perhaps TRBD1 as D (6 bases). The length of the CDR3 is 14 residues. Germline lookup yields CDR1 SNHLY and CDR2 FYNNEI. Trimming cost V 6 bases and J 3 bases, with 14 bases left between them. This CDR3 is CASRAQGLDTEAFF. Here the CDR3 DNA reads TGTGCCAGCAGAGCACAGGGATTGGACACTGAAGCTTTCTTT.

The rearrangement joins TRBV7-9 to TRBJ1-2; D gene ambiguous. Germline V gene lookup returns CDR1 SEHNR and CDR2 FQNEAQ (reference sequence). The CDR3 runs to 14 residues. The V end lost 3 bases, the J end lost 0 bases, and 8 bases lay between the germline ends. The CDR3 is CASSFYVANYGYTF. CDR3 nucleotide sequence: TGTGCCAGCAGCTTCTATGTGGCTAACTATGGCTACACCTTC.

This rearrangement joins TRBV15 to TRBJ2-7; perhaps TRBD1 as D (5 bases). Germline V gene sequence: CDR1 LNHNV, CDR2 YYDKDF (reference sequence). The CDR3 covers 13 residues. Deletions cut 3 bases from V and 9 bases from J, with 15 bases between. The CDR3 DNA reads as TGTGCCACCAGCAGCCGTTGGGGCGAGGTGCAGTACTTC. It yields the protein CATSSRWGEVQYF. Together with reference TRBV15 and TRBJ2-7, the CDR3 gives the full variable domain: DAMVIQNPRYQVTQFGKPVTLSCSQTLNHNVMYWYQQKSSQAPKLLFHYYDKDFNNEADTPDNFQSRRPNTSFCFLDIRSPGLGDTAMYLCATSSRWGEVQYFGPGTRLTVT.

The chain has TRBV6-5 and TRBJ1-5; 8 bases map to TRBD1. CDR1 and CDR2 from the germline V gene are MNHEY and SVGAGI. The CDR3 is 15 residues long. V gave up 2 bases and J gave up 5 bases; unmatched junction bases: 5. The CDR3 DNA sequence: TGTGCCAGCAGTTACGACAGGGGATCCCATCAGCCCCAGCATTTT. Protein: CASSYDRGSHQPQHF.